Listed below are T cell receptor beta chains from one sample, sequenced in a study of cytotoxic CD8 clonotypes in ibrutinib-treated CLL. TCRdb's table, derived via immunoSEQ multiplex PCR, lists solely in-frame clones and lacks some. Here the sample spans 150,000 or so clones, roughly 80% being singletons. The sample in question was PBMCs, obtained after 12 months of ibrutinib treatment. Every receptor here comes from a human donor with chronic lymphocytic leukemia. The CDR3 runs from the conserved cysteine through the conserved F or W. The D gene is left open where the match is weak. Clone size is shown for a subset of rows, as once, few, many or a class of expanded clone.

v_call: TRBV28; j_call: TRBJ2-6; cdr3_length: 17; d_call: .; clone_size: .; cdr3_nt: TGTGCCAGCAGCCCTCCCGTAGGAGTCACTGGGGCCAACGTCCTGACTTTC; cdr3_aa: CASSPPVGVTGANVLTF
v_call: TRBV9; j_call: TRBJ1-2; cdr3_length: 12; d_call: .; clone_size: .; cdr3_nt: TGTGCCAGCAGCCTCCCGGACTATGGCTACACCTTC; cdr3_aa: CASSLPDYGYTF
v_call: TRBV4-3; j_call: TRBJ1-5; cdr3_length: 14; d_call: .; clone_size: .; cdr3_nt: TGCGCCAGCAGCCAAGATTGGGGCGTTCAGCCCCAGCATTTT; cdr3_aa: CASSQDWGVQPQHF
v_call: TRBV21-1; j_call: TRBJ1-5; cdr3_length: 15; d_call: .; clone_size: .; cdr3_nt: TGTGCCAGCAGCAAAGTGAACCGAGACAATCAGCCCCAGCATTTT; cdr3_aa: CASSKVNRDNQPQHF
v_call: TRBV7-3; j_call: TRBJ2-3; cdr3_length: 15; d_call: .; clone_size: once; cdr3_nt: TGTGCCAGCAGCCCAGCAGGGGGGAGCACAGATACGCAGTATTTT; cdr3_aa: CASSPAGGSTDTQYF
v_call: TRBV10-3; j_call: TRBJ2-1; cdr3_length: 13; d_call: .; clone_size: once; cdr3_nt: TGTGCCATCAGTAGGGACACATTTAATGAGCAGTTCTTC; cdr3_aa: CAISRDTFNEQFF
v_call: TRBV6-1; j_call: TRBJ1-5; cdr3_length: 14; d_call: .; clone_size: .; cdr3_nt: TGTGCCAGCAGTGACCTTTGGCGCAATCAGCCCCAGCATTTT; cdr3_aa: CASSDLWRNQPQHF
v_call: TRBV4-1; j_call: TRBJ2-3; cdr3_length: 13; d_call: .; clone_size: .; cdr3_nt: TGCGCCAGCAGCCAAACGGTCCTTAAAGGATCGTATTTT; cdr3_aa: CASSQTVLKGSYF
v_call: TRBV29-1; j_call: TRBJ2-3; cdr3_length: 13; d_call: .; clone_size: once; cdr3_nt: TGCAGCGTTGAAGATCCGGGCACAGATACGCAGTATTTT; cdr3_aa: CSVEDPGTDTQYF
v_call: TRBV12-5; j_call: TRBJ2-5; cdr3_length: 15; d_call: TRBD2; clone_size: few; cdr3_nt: TGTGCTAGTGGTTCAGGGCTAGCGGACCAAGAGACCCAGTACTTC; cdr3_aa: CASGSGLADQETQYF
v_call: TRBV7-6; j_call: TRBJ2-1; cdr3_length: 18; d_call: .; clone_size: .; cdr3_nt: TGTGCCAGCAGCTCCCGCGGCGGATACCTAAGCTCCTACAATGAGCAGTTCTTC; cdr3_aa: CASSSRGGYLSSYNEQFF
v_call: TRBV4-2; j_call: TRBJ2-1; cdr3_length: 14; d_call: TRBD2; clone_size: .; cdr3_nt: TGTGCCAGCAACGCCCCGGGACTAGCGGGGGAGCAGTTCTTC; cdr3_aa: CASNAPGLAGEQFF
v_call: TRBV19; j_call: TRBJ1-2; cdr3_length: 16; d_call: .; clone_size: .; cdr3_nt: TGTGCCAGTAGTAGGATCTGGGGGGCAAAGGACTATGGCTACACCTTC; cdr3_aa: CASSRIWGAKDYGYTF
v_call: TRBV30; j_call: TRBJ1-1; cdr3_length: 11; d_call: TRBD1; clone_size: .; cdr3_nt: TGTGCCTGGAGTGAAGACAGGGGAGGGTTCTTT; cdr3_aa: CAWSEDRGGFF
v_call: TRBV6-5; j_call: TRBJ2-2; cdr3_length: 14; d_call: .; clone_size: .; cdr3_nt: TGTGCCAGCAGCGCCGGGACTGGACAAAGGGAGCTGTTTTTT; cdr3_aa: CASSAGTGQRELFF
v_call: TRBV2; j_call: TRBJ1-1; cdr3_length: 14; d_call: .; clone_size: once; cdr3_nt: TGTGCCAGCAACGAGCGAGAGTTGGGCACTGAAGCTTTCTTT; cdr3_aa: CASNERELGTEAFF
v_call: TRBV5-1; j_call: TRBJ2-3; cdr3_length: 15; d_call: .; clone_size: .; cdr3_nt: TGCGCCAGCAGGGTAGGACAGATAAGCACAGATACGCAGTATTTT; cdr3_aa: CASRVGQISTDTQYF
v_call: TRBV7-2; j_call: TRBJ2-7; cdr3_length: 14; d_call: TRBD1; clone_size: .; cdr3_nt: TGTGCCAGCAGCCCGGACAGGGGGTTCTACGAGCAGTACTTC; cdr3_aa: CASSPDRGFYEQYF
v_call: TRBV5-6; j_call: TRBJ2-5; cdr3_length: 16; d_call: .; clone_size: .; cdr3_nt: TGTGCCAGCAGCTCGACTGTGACAGGCCACCAAGAGACCCAGTACTTC; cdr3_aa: CASSSTVTGHQETQYF
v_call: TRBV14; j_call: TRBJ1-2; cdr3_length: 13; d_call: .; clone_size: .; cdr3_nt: TGTGCCAGCAGCCCGGGGACGGTATATGGCTACACCTTC; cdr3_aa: CASSPGTVYGYTF
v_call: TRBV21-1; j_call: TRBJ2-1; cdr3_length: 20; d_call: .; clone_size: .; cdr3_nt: TGTGCCAGCAGCAAATACAGGGGGAAAGTATCCCCCCCGCAATACAATGAGCAGTTCTTC; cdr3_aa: CASSKYRGKVSPPQYNEQFF
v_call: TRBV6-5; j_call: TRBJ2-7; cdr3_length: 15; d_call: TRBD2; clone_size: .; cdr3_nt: TGTGCCAGCAGTTCGGGACTAGCGGGGAACTACGAGCAGTACTTC; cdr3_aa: CASSSGLAGNYEQYF
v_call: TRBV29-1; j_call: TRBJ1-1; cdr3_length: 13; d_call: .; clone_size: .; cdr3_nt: TGCAGCGGATACGGGACCGTGAACACTGAAGCTTTCTTT; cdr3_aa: CSGYGTVNTEAFF
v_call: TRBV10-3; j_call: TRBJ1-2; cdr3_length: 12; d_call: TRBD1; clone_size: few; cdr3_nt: TGTGCCATCAGTCCAGGGGGCCAAGGCTACACCTTC; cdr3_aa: CAISPGGQGYTF
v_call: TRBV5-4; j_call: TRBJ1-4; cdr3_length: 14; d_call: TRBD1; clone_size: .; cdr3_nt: TGTGCCAGCAGCCGGACAGGACAGAATGAAAAACTGTTTTTT; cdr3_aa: CASSRTGQNEKLFF
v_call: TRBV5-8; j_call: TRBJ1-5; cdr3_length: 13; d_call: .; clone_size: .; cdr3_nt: TGTGCCAGCAGCTTGGAGGGGGGAGGCCCCCAGCATTTT; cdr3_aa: CASSLEGGGPQHF
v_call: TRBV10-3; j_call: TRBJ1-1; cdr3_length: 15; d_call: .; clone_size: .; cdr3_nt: TGTGCCATCAGTCCAGGGGACGGAATGAACACTGAAGCTTTCTTT; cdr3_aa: CAISPGDGMNTEAFF
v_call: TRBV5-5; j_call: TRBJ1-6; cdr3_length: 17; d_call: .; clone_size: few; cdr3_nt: TGTGCCAGCAGCTTGAATCCGAGGAGCTCCTATAATTCACCCCTCCACTTT; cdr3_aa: CASSLNPRSSYNSPLHF
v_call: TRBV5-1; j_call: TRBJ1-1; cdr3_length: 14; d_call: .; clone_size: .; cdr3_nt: TGCGCCAGCAGCTTTATATCCCAGAACACTGAAGCTTTCTTT; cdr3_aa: CASSFISQNTEAFF
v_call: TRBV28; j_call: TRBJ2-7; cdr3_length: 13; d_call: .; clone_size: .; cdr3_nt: TGTGCCAGCATTGCCCTTAGCTCCTACGAGCAGTACTTC; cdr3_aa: CASIALSSYEQYF
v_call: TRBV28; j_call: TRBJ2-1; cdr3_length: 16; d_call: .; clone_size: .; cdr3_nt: TGTGCCAGCAGCCCCCTGGGCGCCAGGCAGTACAATGAGCAGTTCTTC; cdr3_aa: CASSPLGARQYNEQFF
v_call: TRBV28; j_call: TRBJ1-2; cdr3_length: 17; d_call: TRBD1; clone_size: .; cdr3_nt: TGTGCCAGCAGTTTAACCCCAGGGGGAAATCGTGGCTATGGCTACACCTTC; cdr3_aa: CASSLTPGGNRGYGYTF
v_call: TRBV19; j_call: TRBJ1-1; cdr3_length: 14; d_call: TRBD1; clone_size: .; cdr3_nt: TGTGCCAGTAGAAAACCGACAGGGAGAACTGAAGCTTTCTTT; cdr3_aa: CASRKPTGRTEAFF
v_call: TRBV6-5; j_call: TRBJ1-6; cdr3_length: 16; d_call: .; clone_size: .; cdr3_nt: TGTGCCAGCAGTTACTCCTATCCCTGGGGAAATTCACCCCTCCACTTT; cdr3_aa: CASSYSYPWGNSPLHF
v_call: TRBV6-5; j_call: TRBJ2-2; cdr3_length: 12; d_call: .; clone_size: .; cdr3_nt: TGTGCCAGCAGTTACCGACCCGGGGAGCTGTTTTTT; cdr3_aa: CASSYRPGELFF
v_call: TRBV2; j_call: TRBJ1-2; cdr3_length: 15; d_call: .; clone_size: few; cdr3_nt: TGTGCCAGCAGGGGCCTGGCGGGGAGGGACTATGGCTACACCTTC; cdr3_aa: CASRGLAGRDYGYTF
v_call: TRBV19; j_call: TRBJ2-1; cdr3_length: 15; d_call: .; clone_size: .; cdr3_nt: TGTGCCAGTAGTATTGCCCTGACAGCAAACAATGAGCAGTTCTTC; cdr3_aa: CASSIALTANNEQFF
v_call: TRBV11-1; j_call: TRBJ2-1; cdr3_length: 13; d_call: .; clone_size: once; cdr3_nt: TGTGCCAGCAGCTTAGAGAGGAGAATTGAGCAGTTCTTC; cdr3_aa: CASSLERRIEQFF
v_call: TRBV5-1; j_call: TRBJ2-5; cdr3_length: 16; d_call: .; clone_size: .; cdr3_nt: TGCGCCAGCAGCTTGGAGGCGTGGCGGGGACAAGAGACCCAGTACTTC; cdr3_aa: CASSLEAWRGQETQYF
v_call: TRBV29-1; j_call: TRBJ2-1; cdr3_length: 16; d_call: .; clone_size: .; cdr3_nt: TGCAGCGTTGAAGGGGATACGGGCCTATTCAACAATGAGCAGTTCTTC; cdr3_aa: CSVEGDTGLFNNEQFF
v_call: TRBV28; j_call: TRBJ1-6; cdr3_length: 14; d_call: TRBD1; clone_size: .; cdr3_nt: TGTGCCACCGGAGCTCGGACAGGGAGGTCACCCCTCCACTTT; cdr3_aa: CATGARTGRSPLHF
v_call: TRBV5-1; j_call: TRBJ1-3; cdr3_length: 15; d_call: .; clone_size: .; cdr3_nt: TGCGCCAGCAGCTTGGGATTTGCACAAGGAAACACCATATATTTT; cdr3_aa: CASSLGFAQGNTIYF
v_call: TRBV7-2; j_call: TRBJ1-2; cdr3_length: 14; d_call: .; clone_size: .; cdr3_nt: TGTGCCAGCAGTCTCAGCTCAACTAACTATGGCTACACCTTC; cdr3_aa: CASSLSSTNYGYTF
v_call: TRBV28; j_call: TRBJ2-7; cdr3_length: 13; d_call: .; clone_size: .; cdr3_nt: TGTGCCAGCAGTTTATGGACAAGTTACGAGCAGTACTTC; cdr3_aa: CASSLWTSYEQYF
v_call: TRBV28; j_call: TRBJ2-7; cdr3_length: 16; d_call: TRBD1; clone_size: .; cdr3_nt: TGTGCCAGCAGCTTCTTAGGACAGGGATGGTCGTGCGAGCAGTACTTC; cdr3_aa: CASSFLGQGWSCEQYF
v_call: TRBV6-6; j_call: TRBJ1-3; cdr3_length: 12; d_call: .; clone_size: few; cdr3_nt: TGTGCCAGCTGGTACTCTGGAAACACCATATATTTT; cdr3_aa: CASWYSGNTIYF
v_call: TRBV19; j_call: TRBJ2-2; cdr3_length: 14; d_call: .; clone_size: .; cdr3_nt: TGTGCCAGTAGTATAGATAGGGATACCGGGGAGCTGTTTTTT; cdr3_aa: CASSIDRDTGELFF
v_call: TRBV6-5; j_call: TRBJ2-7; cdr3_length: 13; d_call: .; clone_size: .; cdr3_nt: TGTGCCAGCAGTGTTAACAGGGCCGATTTCCTGTACTTC; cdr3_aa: CASSVNRADFLYF
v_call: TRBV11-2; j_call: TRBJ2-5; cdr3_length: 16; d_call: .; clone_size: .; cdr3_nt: TGTGCCAGCACCACTGGGACGGGACGGTATCAGGAGACCCAGTACTTC; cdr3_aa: CASTTGTGRYQETQYF
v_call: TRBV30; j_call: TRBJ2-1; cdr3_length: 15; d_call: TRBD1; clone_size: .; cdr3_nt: TGTGCCTGGAGTGACGCCGGGACAGGCTACAATGAGCAGTTCTTC; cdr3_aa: CAWSDAGTGYNEQFF
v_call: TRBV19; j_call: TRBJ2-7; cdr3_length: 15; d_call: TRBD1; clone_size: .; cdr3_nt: TGTGCCAGTAGTTCGACGGGGACAGGACGATACGAGCAGTACTTC; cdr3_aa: CASSSTGTGRYEQYF
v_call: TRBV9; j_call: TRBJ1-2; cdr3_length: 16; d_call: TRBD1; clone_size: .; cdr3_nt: TGTGCCAGCAGCCCCCCGACAGGGGGGTATGACTATGGCTACACCTTC; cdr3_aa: CASSPPTGGYDYGYTF
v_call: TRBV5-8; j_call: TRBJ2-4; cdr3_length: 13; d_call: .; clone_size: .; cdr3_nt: TGTGCCAGCAATCCCCAAGCCAAAAACATTCAGTACTTC; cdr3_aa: CASNPQAKNIQYF
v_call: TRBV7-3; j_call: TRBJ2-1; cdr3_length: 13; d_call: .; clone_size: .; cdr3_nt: TGTGCCAGCAGCACCAGGGACACAAATGAGCAGTTCTTC; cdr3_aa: CASSTRDTNEQFF
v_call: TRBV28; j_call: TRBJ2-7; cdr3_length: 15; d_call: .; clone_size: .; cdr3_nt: TGTGCCAGCAGTTTATTTTCGGGGTTTGAGGACGAGCAGTACTTC; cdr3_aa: CASSLFSGFEDEQYF
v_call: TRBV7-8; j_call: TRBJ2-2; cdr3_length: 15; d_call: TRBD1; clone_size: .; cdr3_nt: TGTGCCAGCAGACAGGACAGGAGCAACACCGGGGAGCTGTTTTTT; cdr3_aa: CASRQDRSNTGELFF
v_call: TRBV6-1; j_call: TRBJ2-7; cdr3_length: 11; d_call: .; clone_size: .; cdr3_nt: TGTGCCAGCAGCCATACCTACGAGCAGTACTTC; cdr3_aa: CASSHTYEQYF
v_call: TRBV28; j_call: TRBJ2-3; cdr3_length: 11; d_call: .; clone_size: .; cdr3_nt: TGTGCCAGCGGGGTGTGGGATACGCAGTATTTT; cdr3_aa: CASGVWDTQYF
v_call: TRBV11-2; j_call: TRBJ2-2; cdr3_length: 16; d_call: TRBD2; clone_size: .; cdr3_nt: TGTGCCAGCAGCTTTGGGCGGGGGAAAGACACCGGGGAGCTGTTTTTT; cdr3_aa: CASSFGRGKDTGELFF